This TCR beta chain is drawn from a study of T-cell reconstitution after alpha-beta-depleted transplantation in children. This clonotype was detected a few times. A library of TCRbeta sequences, prepared with unique molecular identifiers, was generated. Each CDR3 protein is one row after TCRdb ran MiXCR on the PCR reads. This sample has about 610,000 distinct CDR3 sequences, with approximately 10% found just once. This specimen consisted of PBMCs from the stem cell graft donor, obtained from the stem cell graft. This clonotype originated in a human donor who donated a stem cell graft to a child with acute myeloid leukemia.

The CDR3 here is CSVEDSQVRVTEAFF. The CDR3, as DNA: TGCAGCGTTGAAGATTCGCAGGTGAGGGTCACTGAAGCTTTCTTT. J is TRBJ1-1 and V is TRBV29-1, with no clear D. The CDR3 is 15 amino acids. From germline, CDR1 is SQVTM and CDR2 ANQGSEA. V was trimmed by 0 bases and J by 4 bases, leaving 15 bases between them.